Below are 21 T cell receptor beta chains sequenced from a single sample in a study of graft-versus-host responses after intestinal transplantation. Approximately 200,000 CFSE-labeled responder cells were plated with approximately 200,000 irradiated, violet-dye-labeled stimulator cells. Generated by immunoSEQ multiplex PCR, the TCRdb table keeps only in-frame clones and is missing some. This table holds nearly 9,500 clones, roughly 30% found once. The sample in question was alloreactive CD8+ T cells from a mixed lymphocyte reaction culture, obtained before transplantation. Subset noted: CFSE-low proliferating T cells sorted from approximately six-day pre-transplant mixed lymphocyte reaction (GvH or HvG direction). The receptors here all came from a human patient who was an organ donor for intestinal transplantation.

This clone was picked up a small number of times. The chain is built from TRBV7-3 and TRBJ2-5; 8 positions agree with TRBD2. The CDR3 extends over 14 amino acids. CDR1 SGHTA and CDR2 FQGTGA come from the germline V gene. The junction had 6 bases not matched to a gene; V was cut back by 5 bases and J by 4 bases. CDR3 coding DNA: TGTGCCAGCAGCCTGGCGGGGGGTGGAGAGACCCAGTACTTC. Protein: CASSLAGGGETQYF.

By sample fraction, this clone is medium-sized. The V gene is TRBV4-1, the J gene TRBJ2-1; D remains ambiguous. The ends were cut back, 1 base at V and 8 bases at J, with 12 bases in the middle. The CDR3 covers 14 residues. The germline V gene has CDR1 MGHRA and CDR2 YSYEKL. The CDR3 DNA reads TGCGCCAGCAGCCAAGTCCCTAGACGCGATGAGCAGTTCTTC. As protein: CASSQVPRRDEQFF.

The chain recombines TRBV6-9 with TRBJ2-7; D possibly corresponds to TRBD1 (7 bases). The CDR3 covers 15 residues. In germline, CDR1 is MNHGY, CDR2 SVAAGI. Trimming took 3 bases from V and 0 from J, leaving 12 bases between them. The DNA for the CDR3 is TGTGCCAGCAGTTACTCGGGGGACAGCTCCTACGAGCAGTACTTC. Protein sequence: CASSYSGDSSYEQYF.

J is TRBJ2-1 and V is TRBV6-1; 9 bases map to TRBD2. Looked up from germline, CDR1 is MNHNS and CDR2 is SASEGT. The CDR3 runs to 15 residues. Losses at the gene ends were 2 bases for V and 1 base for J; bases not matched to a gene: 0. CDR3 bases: TGTGCCAGCAGTGAACTAGCGGGGTCCTACAATGAGCAGTTCTTC. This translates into CASSELAGSYNEQFF.

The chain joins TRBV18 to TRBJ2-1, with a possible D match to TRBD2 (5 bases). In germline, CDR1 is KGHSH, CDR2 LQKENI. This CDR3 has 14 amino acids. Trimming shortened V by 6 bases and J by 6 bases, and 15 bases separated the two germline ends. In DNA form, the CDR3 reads TGTGCCAGCTCCACCTTGGGAGCCGGCAATGAGCAGTTCTTC. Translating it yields CASSTLGAGNEQFF.

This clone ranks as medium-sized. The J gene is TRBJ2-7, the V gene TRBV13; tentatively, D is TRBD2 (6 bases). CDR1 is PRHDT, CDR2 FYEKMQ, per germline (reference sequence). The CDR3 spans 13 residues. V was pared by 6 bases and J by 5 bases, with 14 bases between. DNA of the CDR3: TGTGCCAGCAGGGAGGGATCTGGCAACGAGCAGTACTTC. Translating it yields CASREGSGNEQYF. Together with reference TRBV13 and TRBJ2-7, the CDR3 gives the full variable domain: AAGVIQSPRHLIKEKRETATLKCYPIPRHDTVYWYQQGPGQDPQFLISFYEKMQSDKGSIPDRFSAQQFSDYHSELNMSSLELGDSALYFCASREGSGNEQYFGPGTRLTVT.

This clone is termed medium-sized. CDR3 residues: CASSLGHQEGYTF. For the CDR3, the DNA is TGTGCCAGCAGCTTAGGGCACCAGGAAGGCTACACCTTC. This chain links TRBV7-6 with TRBJ1-2; unclear D gene. Deletions cut 1 base from V and 8 bases from J, with 11 bases between. The CDR3 is 13 amino acids. Germline assignment: CDR1 SGHVS and CDR2 FNYEAQ.

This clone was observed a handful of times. CDR3 loop: CASDRFMLGSSFSYNSPLHF. The DNA for the CDR3 is TGCGCCAGCGACCGATTCATGTTGGGCAGCTCTTTCTCCTATAATTCACCCCTCCACTTT. The gene calls are TRBV10-1 and TRBJ1-6, with D hard to call. Deletions cut 8 bases from V and 0 bases from J, with 26 bases between. Germline CDR1 WNHNN, CDR2 SYGVQD (reference sequence). The CDR3 has 20 amino acids.

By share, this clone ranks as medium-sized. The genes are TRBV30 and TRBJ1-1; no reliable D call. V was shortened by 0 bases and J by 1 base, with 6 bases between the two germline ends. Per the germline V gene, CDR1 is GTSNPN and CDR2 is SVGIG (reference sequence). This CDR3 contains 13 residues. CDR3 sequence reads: CAWSVMANTEAFF. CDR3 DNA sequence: TGTGCCTGGAGTGTAATGGCGAACACTGAAGCTTTCTTT. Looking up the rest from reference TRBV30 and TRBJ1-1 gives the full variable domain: SQTIHQWPATLVQPVGSPLSLECTVEGTSNPNLYWYRQAAGRGLQLLFYSVGIGQISSEVPQNLSASRPQDRQFILSSKKLLLSDSGFYLCAWSVMANTEAFFGQGTRLTVV.

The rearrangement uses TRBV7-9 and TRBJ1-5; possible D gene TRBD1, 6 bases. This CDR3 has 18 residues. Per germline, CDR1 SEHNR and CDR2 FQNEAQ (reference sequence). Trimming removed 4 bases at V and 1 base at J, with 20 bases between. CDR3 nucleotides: TGTGCCAGCAGCTCCAGTTTTCAGGGGCGATGGAGCAATCAGCCCCAGCATTTT. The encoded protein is CASSSSFQGRWSNQPQHF.

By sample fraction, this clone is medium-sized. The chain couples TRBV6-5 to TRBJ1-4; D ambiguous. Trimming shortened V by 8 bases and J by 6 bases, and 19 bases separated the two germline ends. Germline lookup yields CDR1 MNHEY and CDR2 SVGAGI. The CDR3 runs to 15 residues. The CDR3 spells CASGRLREAYEKLFF. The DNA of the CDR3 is TGTGCCAGCGGACGCCTTCGGGAAGCTTATGAAAAACTGTTTTTT.

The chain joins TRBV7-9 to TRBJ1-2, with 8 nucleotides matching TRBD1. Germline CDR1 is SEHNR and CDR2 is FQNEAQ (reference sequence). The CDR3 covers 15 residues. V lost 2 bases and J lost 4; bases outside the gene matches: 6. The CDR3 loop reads CASSLQGAHLYGYTF. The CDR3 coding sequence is TGTGCCAGCAGCTTACAGGGGGCTCACCTCTATGGCTACACCTTC.

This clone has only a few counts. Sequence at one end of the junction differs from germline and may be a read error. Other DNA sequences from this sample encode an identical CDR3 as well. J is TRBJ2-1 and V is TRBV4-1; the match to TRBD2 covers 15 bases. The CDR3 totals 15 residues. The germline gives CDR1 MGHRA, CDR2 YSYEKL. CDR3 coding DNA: TGTGCCAGCAGCCGGACTAGCGGGGGGGCCAATGAGCAGTTCTTC. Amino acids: CASSRTSGGANEQFF.

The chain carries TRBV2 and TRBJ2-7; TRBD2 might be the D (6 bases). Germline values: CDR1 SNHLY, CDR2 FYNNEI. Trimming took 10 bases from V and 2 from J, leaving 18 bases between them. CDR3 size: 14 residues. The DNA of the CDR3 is TGTGCCACCCGAAGGGCGGGACTTACCTACGAGCAGTACTTC. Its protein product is CATRRAGLTYEQYF.

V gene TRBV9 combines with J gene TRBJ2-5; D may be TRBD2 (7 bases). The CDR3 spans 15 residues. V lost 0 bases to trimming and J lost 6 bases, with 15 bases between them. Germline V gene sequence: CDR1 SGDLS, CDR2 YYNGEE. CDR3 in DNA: TGTGCCAGCAGCGTAGGGGGGGGGCTTGCCCAGACCCAGTACTTC. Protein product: CASSVGGGLAQTQYF.

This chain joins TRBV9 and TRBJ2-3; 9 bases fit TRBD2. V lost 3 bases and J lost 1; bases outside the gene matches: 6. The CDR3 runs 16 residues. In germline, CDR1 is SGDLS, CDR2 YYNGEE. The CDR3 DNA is TGTGCCAGCAGCGGGGGCGGGGGGGAAGGCACAGATACGCAGTATTTT. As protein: CASSGGGGEGTDTQYF. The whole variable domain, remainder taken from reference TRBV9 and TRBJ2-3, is DSGVTQTPKHLITATGQRVTLRCSPRSGDLSVYWYQQSLDQGLQFLIQYYNGEERAKGNILERFSAQQFPDLHSELNLSSLELGDSALYFCASSGGGGEGTDTQYFGPGTRLTVL.

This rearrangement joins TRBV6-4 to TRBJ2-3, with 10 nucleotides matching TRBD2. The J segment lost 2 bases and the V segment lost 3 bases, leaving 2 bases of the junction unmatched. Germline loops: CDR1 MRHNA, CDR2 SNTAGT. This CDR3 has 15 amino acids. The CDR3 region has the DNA TGTGCCAGCAGTGAAAGCGGGGGGGCCACAGATACGCAGTATTTT. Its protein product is CASSESGGATDTQYF.

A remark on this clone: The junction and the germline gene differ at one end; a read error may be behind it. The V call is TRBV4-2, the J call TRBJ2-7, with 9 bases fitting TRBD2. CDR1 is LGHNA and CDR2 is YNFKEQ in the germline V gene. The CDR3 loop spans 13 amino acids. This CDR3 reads CASSLAGAYEQCF. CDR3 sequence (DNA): TGTGCCAGCAGCCTAGCGGGAGCCTACGAGCAGTGCTTC.

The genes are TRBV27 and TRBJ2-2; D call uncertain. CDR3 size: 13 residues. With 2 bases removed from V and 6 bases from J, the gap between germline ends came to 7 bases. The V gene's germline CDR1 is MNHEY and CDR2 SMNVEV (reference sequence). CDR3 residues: CASSLTESGELFF. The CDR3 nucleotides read TGTGCCAGCAGTTTAACGGAGTCCGGGGAGCTGTTTTTT.

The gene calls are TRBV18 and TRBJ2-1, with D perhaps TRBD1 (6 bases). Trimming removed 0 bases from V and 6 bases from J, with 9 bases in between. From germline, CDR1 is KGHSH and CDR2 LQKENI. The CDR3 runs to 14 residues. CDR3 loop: CASSPPSRGNEQFF. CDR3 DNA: TGTGCCAGCTCACCACCGTCCAGGGGCAATGAGCAGTTCTTC. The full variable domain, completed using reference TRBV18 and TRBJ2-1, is NAGVMQNPRHLVRRRGQEARLRCSPMKGHSHVYWYRQLPEEGLKFMVYLQKENIIDESGMPKERFSAEFPKEGPSILRIQQVVRGDSAAYFCASSPPSRGNEQFFGPGTRLTVL.

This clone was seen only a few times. CDR3 region: CASSRLVGHPYNEQFF. CDR3 nucleotide sequence: TGTGCCAGCAGCCGTCTTGTGGGACACCCCTACAATGAGCAGTTCTTC. The chain recombines TRBV11-3 with TRBJ2-1, with D perhaps TRBD1 (6 bases). V was cut by 5 bases and J by 2 bases, with 16 bases left in between. The germline CDR1 and CDR2 sequences are SGHNT and YENEEA. This CDR3 is 16 amino acids long. The whole variable domain, filled in from reference TRBV11-3 and TRBJ2-1, reads EAGVVQSPRYKIIEKKQPVAFWCNPISGHNTLYWYLQNLGQGPELLIRYENEEAVDDSQLPKDRFSAERLKGVDSTLKIQPAELGDSAVYLCASSRLVGHPYNEQFFGPGTRLTVL.